This T cell receptor (beta chain) was sequenced in a study of vaccination effects on CD4 cells after COVID-19. With regard to this clone: Its antigen is unidentified.

Sequencing was performed with immunoSEQ multiplex PCR; in TCRdb, only in-frame clones are kept and a portion is missing. The sample has under 85,000 clones, approximately 74% seen once. Before any sequencing was done, the ViraFEST assay used viral peptide pools to expand antigen-specific CD4+ T cells. A roughly 11-day culture period preceded the isolation of CD4+ T cells. The culture medium for two million PBMC per well included about 10 IU/ml IL-2 and roughly 10 ug/ml peptides. V was shortened by 1 base and J by 0 bases, with 7 bases between the two germline ends. CDR1 and CDR2 from the germline V gene are GTSNPN and SVGIG (reference sequence). This CDR3 comprises 14 residues.

The specimen comprised CD4+ T cells from PBMCs cultured with HCoV-229E spike peptides, sampled before COVID-19 vaccination. This TCR was recovered from a human donor who received a COVID-19 vaccine. This rearrangement joins TRBV30 to TRBJ1-5; no reliable D call. As DNA, the CDR3 is TGTGCCTGGAGTGGAGCCATTAGCAATCAGCCCCAGCATTTT. It specifies CAWSGAISNQPQHF.